This T cell receptor beta chain was identified in a study of metastatic and nonmetastatic thyroid tumors. CDR1 is LGHNA and CDR2 is YNFKEQ in the germline V gene. V lost 2 bases to trimming and J lost 4 bases, with 15 bases between them. The CDR3 length is 15 residues. There were no patients who had received any treatment before thyroid surgery. MiXCR re-clonotyped the PCR reads for TCRdb. The data contain about 28,000 clones, around 17% of them seen just once; the ten biggest clones take up approximately 4.6%. Material for sequencing was blood. This TCR was sampled from a female donor with papillary thyroid cancer or a benign thyroid nodule (not recorded which). Some clones in this sample may be carry-over from other donors' samples. V and J are TRBV4-2 and TRBJ2-7, with a weak D call TRBD2 (6 bases). The CDR3 sequence is CASSQYGGVYYEQYF. CDR3 DNA: TGTGCCAGCAGCCAATACGGGGGTGTTTATTACGAGCAGTACTTC.